The 13 T cell receptor beta chains below were found in one sample sequenced in a study of shared clonotypes between healthy human individuals. Sequenced by immunoSEQ multiplex PCR; TCRdb stores in-frame clones only, minus some. Of some 490,000 clones in the sample, more than 65% were seen once. The sequencing input was PBMCs. The receptor source for this set is a woman aged 40 to 50 in good health. Some clones in this sample may be carry-over from other donors' samples.

This chain links TRBV5-1 with TRBJ2-1, with 10 bases aligning to TRBD2. The CDR3 contains 14 residues. V was clipped by 0 bases and J by 15 bases; unmatched bases: 9. Germline CDR1 and CDR2: SGHRS and YFSETQ. CDR3 nucleotides: TGCGCCAGCAGCTTGGCACTAGCGGGGAGGTTGTTGTTCTTC. Translated, it gives CASSLALAGRLLFF.

V is TRBV30 and J is TRBJ1-3; possibly TRBD1 for D (6 bases). Per germline, CDR1 GTSNPN and CDR2 SVGIG (reference sequence). V dropped 2 bases and J dropped 3 bases, with 14 bases sitting between them. The CDR3 is made up of 15 amino acids. In nucleotides, the CDR3 is TGTGCCTGGAGTAGGGGGTTGTGGGATGGAAACACCATATATTTT. Its translation is CAWSRGLWDGNTIYF. The full variable domain, completed using reference TRBV30 and TRBJ1-3, is SQTIHQWPATLVQPVGSPLSLECTVEGTSNPNLYWYRQAAGRGLQLLFYSVGIGQISSEVPQNLSASRPQDRQFILSSKKLLLSDSGFYLCAWSRGLWDGNTIYFGEGSWLTVV.

This chain joins TRBV5-1 and TRBJ2-5; a possible D gene is TRBD1 (5 bases). The CDR3 covers 14 residues. Trimming removed 4 bases at V and 2 bases at J, with 12 bases between. The germline gives CDR1 SGHRS, CDR2 YFSETQ. DNA for the CDR3: TGCGCCAGCAGCGAAGGGGCAACACAAGAGACCCAGTACTTC. Translated, it gives CASSEGATQETQYF.

The chain links TRBV5-1 to TRBJ2-5; D uncertain. The CDR3 totals 14 residues. Trimming took off 1 base at V and 5 bases at J, with 12 bases between the two ends. CDR1 is SGHRS, CDR2 YFSETQ, per germline. CDR3 protein: CASSLYQAPETQYF. The CDR3 coding sequence is TGCGCCAGCAGCTTGTACCAGGCCCCGGAGACCCAGTACTTC.

J is TRBJ2-1 and V is TRBV6-1; D ambiguous. CDR1 and CDR2 from the germline V gene are MNHNS and SASEGT. CDR3 length equals 14 residues. Trimming removed 7 bases at V and 8 bases at J, with 18 bases between. This CDR3 is CASTPMASSDEQFF. Written as DNA, the CDR3 is TGTGCCAGCACTCCGATGGCCTCCAGCGATGAGCAGTTCTTC.

With respect to this clone: Other nucleotide sequences from this sample produce the same CDR3. The genes are TRBV29-1 and TRBJ2-2; 8 bases align to TRBD1. V dropped 6 bases and J dropped 5; count of bases not matched to a gene: 5. This CDR3 has 13 residues. Germline CDR1 is SQVTM and CDR2 is ANQGSEA. Here the CDR3 DNA reads TGCAGCGTCGACAGGGGCGGAACCGGGGAGCTGTTTTTT. This codes for CSVDRGGTGELFF.

The genes are TRBV5-1 and TRBJ2-3, with D hard to call. The ends were cut back, 2 bases at V and 2 bases at J, with 12 bases in the middle. Germline-derived CDR1 and CDR2 are SGHRS and YFSETQ. The length of the CDR3 is 15 residues. The CDR3 region has the DNA TGCGCCAGCAGCTTAAACTACTATCCCACAGATACGCAGTATTTT. Translation: CASSLNYYPTDTQYF.

Notes on this clone: A far bigger clonotype differs at one base, so this is likely a read error. The rearrangement uses TRBV29-1 and TRBJ1-1; the D gene is possibly TRBD1 (5 bases). In germline, CDR1 is SQVTM, CDR2 ANQGSEA. Trimming stripped 6 bases from V and 9 bases from J, with 17 bases between. The CDR3 totals 12 residues. CDR3 coding DNA: TGCAGCGTCGGGGACGGCCTGGCTAAAGCTTTCTTT. It yields the protein CSVGDGLAKAFF.

Note on this clone: A far more abundant clone sits one base away, making this likely a read error. Distinct nucleotide sequences in the sample also encode this CDR3. The V call is TRBV27, the J call TRBJ2-6; TRBD1 matches 9 bases. Germline V gene sequence: CDR1 MNHEY, CDR2 SMNVEV (reference sequence). CDR3 size: 17 residues. CDR3 protein: CASSHGTGLTGANVLTF. In nucleotides, the CDR3 is TGTGCCAGCAGTCACGGGACAGGGCTGACCGGGGCCAACGTACTGACTTTC. Combining the CDR3 with reference TRBV27 and TRBJ2-6 gives the whole variable domain EAQVTQNPRYLITVTGKKLTVTCSQNMNHEYMSWYRQDPGLGLRQIYYSMNVEVTDKGDVPEGYKVSRKEKRNFPLILESPSPNQTSLYFCASSHGTGLTGANVLTFGAGSRLTVL.

This clone was counted a few times. The gene calls are TRBV2 and TRBJ2-1, with 8 bases that match TRBD1. This CDR3 comprises 13 residues. Germline assignment: CDR1 SNHLY and CDR2 FYNNEI. J gave up 4 bases and V 4 bases, and 0 bases lay outside the gene matches. The CDR3 loop is CASSGQGYNEQFF. The CDR3 coding sequence is TGTGCCAGCAGTGGACAGGGGTACAATGAGCAGTTCTTC. Full variable domain (rest looked up from reference TRBV2 and TRBJ2-1): EPEVTQTPSHQVTQMGQEVILRCVPISNHLYFYWYRQILGQKVEFLVSFYNNEISEKSEIFDDQFSVERPDGSNFTLKIRSTKLEDSAMYFCASSGQGYNEQFFGPGTRLTVL.

This chain uses TRBV6-5 with TRBJ1-1, with D tentatively TRBD1 (5 bases). The germline CDR1 and CDR2 sequences are MNHEY and SVGAGI. Trimming stripped 10 bases from V and 5 bases from J, with 23 bases between. The CDR3 covers 15 residues. The CDR3 protein is CATSGRALGWTEAFF. CDR3 DNA: TGTGCCACCTCGGGCAGGGCTTTAGGTTGGACTGAAGCTTTCTTT.

The chain carries TRBV18 and TRBJ2-5; tentatively, D is TRBD2 (6 bases). V was clipped by 5 bases and J by 5 bases, with 15 bases between them. The CDR3 is 14 residues long. Germline V gives CDR1 KGHSH, CDR2 LQKENI. The CDR3 protein is CASSSTRALETQYF. Written as DNA, the CDR3 is TGTGCCAGCTCATCGACTAGAGCCCTCGAGACCCAGTACTTC.

The gene calls are TRBV2 and TRBJ1-1, with 8 bases fitting TRBD1. The ends lost 5 bases at V and 4 bases at J; junction bases unmatched: 6. The CDR3 contains 14 residues. Germline CDR1 SNHLY, CDR2 FYNNEI. The CDR3 region has the DNA TGTGCCAGCAGTCAGTACAGGGGGACCACTGAAGCTTTCTTT. This translates into CASSQYRGTTEAFF. Together with reference TRBV2 and TRBJ1-1, the CDR3 gives the full variable domain: EPEVTQTPSHQVTQMGQEVILRCVPISNHLYFYWYRQILGQKVEFLVSFYNNEISEKSEIFDDQFSVERPDGSNFTLKIRSTKLEDSAMYFCASSQYRGTTEAFFGQGTRLTVV.